The 30 T cell receptor beta chains presented below share a single source sample, sequenced in a study of Graves' ophthalmopathy and Graves' hyperthyroidism. From RNA, the CDR3 regions of TCR beta chains were amplified and sequenced. In the first round, RT-PCR was carried out with HTBI primers, and a multiplex PCR formed the second round. TCRdb reanalysed the multiplex PCR reads using MiXCR and keeps one entry per CDR3 protein. The sample comprises roughly 500,000 distinct CDR3 sequences, around 14% of which are singletons, and roughly 9.8% rests with the top ten. Material: blood. These receptors were collected from a young woman with Graves' ophthalmopathy.

This clonotype has at least ten counts. The genes are TRBV12-3 or TRBV12-4 and TRBJ1-2, with 9 bases that match TRBD1. The CDR3 is made up of 14 amino acids. The ends lost 2 bases at V and 6 bases at J; junction bases unmatched: 4. CDR3 sequence: CASSLNRGQDGYTF. The CDR3 region has the DNA TGTGCCAGCAGTTTAAACAGGGGGCAGGATGGCTACACCTTC.

This clonotype showed up just a few times. CDR3 DNA: TGTGCCAGCAGCCCCGAGGGTAGCGGGGGGGCCGGGACCGGGGAGCTGTTTTTT. This encodes CASSPEGSGGAGTGELFF. The V call is TRBV6-2 or TRBV6-3, the J call TRBJ2-2; 11 bases align to TRBD2. The CDR3 loop spans 18 amino acids. J lost 5 bases, V lost 6 bases, and 14 bases had no gene match. Germline loops: CDR1 MNHEY, CDR2 SVGEGT.

This clonotype came up many times. The CDR3 spells CASSDRAQPLNYGYTF. The CDR3 nucleotides are TGTGCCAGCAGCGACAGGGCCCAGCCCCTCAACTATGGCTACACCTTC. The chain employs TRBV7-3 and TRBJ1-2; 7 positions match TRBD1. Germline CDR1 SGHTA, CDR2 FQGTGA. The CDR3 contains 16 residues. J gave up 2 bases and V 5 bases, and 11 bases lay outside the gene matches.

This clonotype was observed at least ten times. The CDR3 nucleotides read TGCAGTGCCAAGGACAGGGACAGCTTCTACGAGCAGTACTTC. This translates into CSAKDRDSFYEQYF. The V and J genes are TRBV20-1 and TRBJ2-7, with 8 bases that match TRBD1. This CDR3 region has 14 residues. CDR1 is DFQATT, CDR2 SNEGSKA, per germline (reference sequence). Trimming cost V 6 bases and J 3 bases; bases outside gene matches: 10.

The chain joins TRBV6-1 to TRBJ1-2, with a possible D match to TRBD1 (5 bases). This CDR3 comprises 15 residues. Germline loops: CDR1 MNHNS, CDR2 SASEGT. V lost 7 bases, J lost 0 bases, and 15 bases lay in between. DNA of the CDR3: TGTGCCAGCACCCCCAGAGGGGCGGCTAACTATGGCTACACCTTC. This sequence encodes CASTPRGAANYGYTF.

This clonotype was observed at least ten times. The chain carries TRBV6-1 and TRBJ1-5; TRBD1 might be the D (5 bases). This CDR3 has 15 amino acids. Germline V gene sequence: CDR1 MNHNS, CDR2 SASEGT. V lost 3 bases and J lost 7, with 16 bases in between. The CDR3 reads CASSDDYAGGQPQHF. The CDR3 DNA reads TGTGCCAGCAGTGACGACTATGCGGGGGGACAGCCCCAGCATTTT.

This clonotype was seen at least ten times. The V call is TRBV19, the J call TRBJ2-2; D is perhaps TRBD1 (7 bases). The V end lost 3 bases, the J end lost 4 bases, and 18 bases lay between the germline ends. Germline values: CDR1 LNHDA, CDR2 SQIVND (reference sequence). The CDR3 runs to 17 residues. The CDR3 DNA is TGTGCCAGTAGTATTAAAAAGCGGCAGGGGGGCACCGGGGAGCTGTTTTTT. It is translated as CASSIKKRQGGTGELFF.

Many counts were recorded for this clonotype. DNA for the CDR3: TGTGCCAGCAGTGAATCGACAGGTTATTACTATGGCTACACCTTC. Amino acids: CASSESTGYYYGYTF. J is TRBJ1-2 and V is TRBV6-1, with TRBD1 as a possible D gene (6 bases). The V gene lost 2 bases and the J gene lost 3 bases, with 13 bases spanning the gap. The germline gives CDR1 MNHNS, CDR2 SASEGT. This CDR3 is built from 15 residues.

The CDR3 sequence: CASSRSGGLHEQYF. The CDR3 nucleotides are TGTGCCAGCAGTCGATCCGGAGGCCTGCACGAGCAGTACTTC. The V gene is TRBV12-3 or TRBV12-4, the J gene TRBJ2-7, with D possibly matching TRBD2 (5 bases). The CDR3 extends over 14 amino acids. Trimming pared 5 bases from V and 5 bases from J, leaving 16 bases between.

At least ten counts were recorded for this clonotype. The chain carries TRBV11-1 and TRBJ2-7, with D tentatively TRBD1 or TRBD2 (5 bases each). The ends were cut back, 5 bases at V and 2 bases at J, with 19 bases in the middle. The CDR3 extends over 16 amino acids. The germline gives CDR1 SGHAT, CDR2 FQDESV (reference sequence). For the CDR3, the DNA is TGTGCCAGCAGCCCATCCTCTCTGGGGACCACCTACGAGCAGTACTTC. As protein: CASSPSSLGTTYEQYF. Based on the CDR3 plus reference TRBV11-1 and TRBJ2-7, the full variable domain is EAEVAQSPRYKITEKSQAVAFWCDPISGHATLYWYRQILGQGPELLVQFQDESVVDDSQLPKDRFSAERLKGVDSTLKIQPAELGDSAMYLCASSPSSLGTTYEQYFGPGTRLTVT.

This clonotype was counted many times. V is TRBV9 and J is TRBJ1-1; D remains ambiguous. This CDR3 spans 13 amino acids. In germline, CDR1 is SGDLS, CDR2 YYNGEE. The germline V and J ends were trimmed by 3 bases and 1 base, with 7 bases remaining between them. In nucleotides, the CDR3 is TGTGCCAGCAGCGGTGGGTGGAACACTGAAGCTTTCTTT. Translation: CASSGGWNTEAFF.

This clonotype was seen repeatedly, ten times or more. This rearrangement joins TRBV27 to TRBJ2-7; tentative D call: TRBD1 (5 bases). Germline V gene sequence: CDR1 MNHEY, CDR2 SMNVEV (reference sequence). V shed 3 bases and J shed 5 bases, with 14 bases lying between them. There are 14 residues in the CDR3. The CDR3 sequence is CASSFQGPKDEQYF. For the CDR3, the DNA is TGTGCCAGCAGTTTCCAGGGTCCGAAGGACGAGCAGTACTTC.

This sequence joins TRBV30 and TRBJ1-5; perhaps TRBD1 as D (5 bases). CDR3 size: 15 residues. Trimming took off 3 bases at V and 3 bases at J, with 15 bases between the two ends. Germline assignment: CDR1 GTSNPN and CDR2 SVGIG (reference sequence). The CDR3 region is CAWSRGTTNNQPQHF. CDR3 in DNA: TGTGCCTGGAGCCGCGGGACTACTAACAATCAGCCCCAGCATTTT.

This clonotype occurred many times. This chain joins TRBV6-5 and TRBJ1-2, with a possible D match to TRBD1 (6 bases). CDR1 and CDR2 (germline): MNHEY, SVGAGI. With 5 bases removed from V and 8 bases from J, the gap between germline ends came to 18 bases. This CDR3 contains 14 residues. The CDR3 coding sequence is TGTGCCAGCAGTAACAGGGACTTCGCAGAAGGCTACACCTTC. This translates into CASSNRDFAEGYTF.

This clonotype has a count of ten or more. The chain recombines TRBV24-1 with TRBJ1-5; no definite D call. V dropped 6 bases and J dropped 3 bases, with 32 bases sitting between them. This CDR3 spans 21 amino acids. Germline CDR1 reads KGHDR; CDR2 reads SFDVKD. The CDR3 here is CATSPCESCESGAPLNQPQHF. CDR3 nucleotide sequence: TGTGCCACCAGTCCGTGCGAATCGTGCGAATCGGGAGCCCCCCTCAATCAGCCCCAGCATTTT.

At least ten counts were recorded for this clonotype. The V gene is TRBV18, the J gene TRBJ1-6; 8 bases line up with TRBD1. The CDR3 has 15 residues. J gave up 14 bases and V 3 bases, and 12 bases lay outside the gene matches. Per germline, CDR1 KGHSH and CDR2 LQKENI. CDR3 sequence: CASSPDRGLDIALHF. The CDR3 DNA follows: TGTGCCAGCTCACCCGACAGGGGCCTCGATATAGCCCTCCACTTT. Full variable domain (rest looked up from reference TRBV18 and TRBJ1-6): NAGVMQNPRHLVRRRGQEARLRCSPMKGHSHVYWYRQLPEEGLKFMVYLQKENIIDESGMPKERFSAEFPKEGPSILRIQQVVRGDSAAYFCASSPDRGLDIALHFGNGTRLTVT.

The chain combines TRBV6-1 with TRBJ1-5; 9 bases are a match to TRBD1. This CDR3 has 16 amino acids. Looked up from germline, CDR1 is MNHNS and CDR2 is SASEGT. J was trimmed by 6 bases and V by 0 bases; bases with no gene match: 6. CDR3 DNA sequence: TGTGCCAGCAGTGAAGCGCCGGACAGGGGAGGTCAGCCCCAGCATTTT. This codes for CASSEAPDRGGQPQHF.

On this clonotype: One junction end does not reproduce the germline sequence, and a read error may be involved. V gene TRBV28 combines with J gene TRBJ2-5; 12 nucleotides match TRBD1. This CDR3 region has 17 residues. Germline values: CDR1 MDHEN, CDR2 SYDVKM. In DNA form, the CDR3 reads TGTGCCAGCAGTTTGAGGGACAGGGGGCGCCTCCAAGAGACCAAGTACTTC. This sequence encodes CASSLRDRGRLQETKYF.

Ten or more counts support this clonotype. The rearrangement uses TRBV7-3 and TRBJ1-1, with no clear D. The CDR3 has 13 amino acids. CDR1 and CDR2 from the germline V gene are SGHTA and FQGTGA. The V end lost 5 bases, the J end lost 5 bases, and 12 bases lay between the germline ends. CDR3 in DNA: TGTGCCAGCAGCCTCGAGGTAGAAACTGAAGCTTTCTTT. Its protein product is CASSLEVETEAFF.

Ten or more counts support this clonotype. V gene TRBV28 combines with J gene TRBJ2-5, with 7 bases matching TRBD2. The CDR3 runs to 16 residues. Germline V gives CDR1 MDHEN, CDR2 SYDVKM. Trimming removed 1 base from V and 1 base from J; junction bases left unmatched: 6. Here the CDR3 reads CASSLFGGSVQETQYF. CDR3 coding DNA: TGTGCCAGCAGTTTATTCGGCGGGAGCGTCCAAGAGACCCAGTACTTC.

At least ten counts were recorded for this clonotype. V gene TRBV27 combines with J gene TRBJ2-7; 9 bases match TRBD1. V lost 3 bases to trimming and J lost 2 bases; unmatched junction nucleotides: 2. The CDR3 loop spans 14 amino acids. The V gene's germline CDR1 is MNHEY and CDR2 SMNVEV (reference sequence). The CDR3 DNA sequence: TGTGCCAGCAGTTTGTACAGGGGGCCCTACGAGCAGTACTTC. It is translated as CASSLYRGPYEQYF.

This clonotype was found many times. The CDR3 bases are TGTGCCACATCCATTGGCAGGGGCATGGAGACCCAGTACTTC. It translates to CATSIGRGMETQYF. The chain joins TRBV19 to TRBJ2-5; perhaps TRBD1 as D (6 bases). V lost 10 bases, J lost 5 bases, and 20 bases lay in between. Germline loops: CDR1 LNHDA, CDR2 SQIVND (reference sequence). The CDR3 loop spans 14 amino acids.

Many counts were recorded for this clonotype. The chain carries TRBV6-1 and TRBJ1-5, with TRBD1 as a possible D gene (6 bases). The germline V gene has CDR1 MNHNS and CDR2 SASEGT. V lost 6 bases, J lost 5 bases, and 17 bases lay in between. This CDR3 is built from 15 residues. The DNA for the CDR3 is TGTGCCAGCAGCCCCGGGACAACCACCTATCAGCCCCAGCATTTT. Encoded protein: CASSPGTTTYQPQHF.

This clonotype was observed many times. The chain has TRBV28 and TRBJ1-1, with no clear D. In germline, CDR1 is MDHEN, CDR2 SYDVKM. CDR3 length: 16 residues. V lost 5 bases to trimming and J lost 1 base, with 17 bases between them. The chain's CDR3 is CASSDLERRENTEAFF. The DNA for the CDR3 is TGTGCCAGCAGTGACCTGGAGAGGCGAGAGAACACTGAAGCTTTCTTT.

As regards this clonotype: A much larger clone lies a single base off, so this may be a read error. The chain has TRBV29-1 and TRBJ1-1; weak D call: TRBD1 (6 bases). The CDR3 contains 13 residues. Looked up from germline, CDR1 is SQVTM and CDR2 is ANQGSEA. The germline V and J ends were trimmed by 7 bases and 1 base, with 13 bases remaining between them. CDR3 residues: CSASTGSNTEAFF. CDR3 sequence (DNA): TGCAGCGCTTCGACAGGCTCGAACACTGAAGCTTTCTTT. Filled out from reference TRBV29-1 and TRBJ1-1, the complete variable domain reads SAVISQKPSRDICQRGTSLTIQCQVDSQVTMMFWYRQQPGQSLTLIATANQGSEATYESGFVIDKFPISRPNLTFSTLTVSNMSPEDSSIYLCSASTGSNTEAFFGQGTRLTVV.

This clonotype has a count of ten or more. This chain uses TRBV20-1 with TRBJ1-2; 11 nucleotides agree with TRBD1. After removal of 6 bases from V and 8 bases from J, the junction contained 8 bases not matched to a gene. Germline CDR1 and CDR2: DFQATT and SNEGSKA (reference sequence). The CDR3 consists of 13 residues. This chain's CDR3 is CSARTGGGFGYTF. CDR3 DNA: TGCAGTGCAAGGACAGGGGGCGGATTCGGCTACACCTTC.

This clonotype was seen more than once but under ten times. The V gene is TRBV15, the J gene TRBJ2-4, with D perhaps assigned TRBD1 or TRBD2 (5 bases each). The germline V gene encodes CDR1 LNHNV and CDR2 YYDKDF (reference sequence). This CDR3 has 13 amino acids. The ends were cut back, 0 bases at V and 14 bases at J, with 14 bases in the middle. The CDR3 nucleotides are TGTGCCACCAGCAGAGATAAAGGGGAGAGCAAGTACTTC. Protein sequence: CATSRDKGESKYF.

This clonotype occurred many times. The genes are TRBV18 and TRBJ1-1; 8 bases are shared with TRBD1. This CDR3 has 13 residues. Germline CDR1 reads KGHSH; CDR2 reads LQKENI. V was clipped by 3 bases and J by 5 bases; unmatched bases: 2. The DNA for the CDR3 is TGTGCCAGCTCACCTAGACAGGGGACTGAAGCTTTCTTT. It yields the protein CASSPRQGTEAFF.

The table lists this clonotype with many counts. This chain joins TRBV20-1 and TRBJ2-5; D unclear. Trimming removed 5 bases from V and 3 bases from J, with 16 bases in between. Germline CDR1 is DFQATT and CDR2 is SNEGSKA (reference sequence). The CDR3 contains 14 residues. In nucleotides, the CDR3 is TGCAGTGCTCTCAGGAGCTCGAGTGAAGAGACCCAGTACTTC. It specifies CSALRSSSEETQYF.

Many counts were recorded for this clonotype. The chain has TRBV20-1 and TRBJ1-2; 9 bases fit TRBD1. Germline V gene data show CDR1 as DFQATT and CDR2 as SNEGSKA (reference sequence). After removal of 6 bases from V and 4 bases from J, the junction contained 6 bases not matched to a gene. The CDR3 spans 13 residues. In DNA, the CDR3 is TGCAGTGCGGCCACGGGACAGGGCTATGGCTACACCTTC. Protein product: CSAATGQGYGYTF.